Shown below are 9 T cell receptor beta chains from a single sample sequenced in a study of vaccination effects on CD4 cells after COVID-19. The table came from immunoSEQ multiplex PCR; TCRdb's copy has only in-frame clones and leaves some out. The table includes fewer than 25,000 clones, over 60% detected once. No antigens are known for them. Pools of viral peptides were used by the ViraFEST assay to expand antigen-specific CD4+ T cells ahead of sequencing. The culture ran for approximately 9 days before CD4+ T cells were isolated. Vaccinated recipients, who were negative for nucleocapsid antibodies, had no history of SARS-CoV-2 infection. Material: CD4+ T cells from PBMCs cultured with HCoV-NL63 spike peptides, obtained before COVID-19 vaccination. These receptors were collected from a human donor who received a COVID-19 vaccine.

The J gene is TRBJ2-7, the V gene TRBV10-3, with D possibly TRBD1 on 5 matching bases. The CDR3 is 14 residues long. Germline V gene sequence: CDR1 ENHRY, CDR2 SYGVKD. Trimming pared 0 bases from V and 0 bases from J, leaving 6 bases between. CDR3 region: CAISESRDSYEQYF. The CDR3 DNA reads TGTGCCATCAGTGAGTCCAGGGACTCCTACGAGCAGTACTTC.

The chain has TRBV5-6 and TRBJ2-5, with a tentative D call TRBD2 (5 bases). Between the trimmed V and J ends, which lost 5 bases and 4 bases, there was a span of 15 bases. This CDR3 is 14 amino acids long. The V gene's germline CDR1 is SGHDT and CDR2 YYEEEE. CDR3: CASRIRMGRETQYF. CDR3 nucleotide sequence: TGTGCCAGCAGAATTCGGATGGGGAGAGAGACCCAGTACTTC. Combining the CDR3 with reference TRBV5-6 and TRBJ2-5 gives the whole variable domain DAGVTQSPTHLIKTRGQQVTLRCSPKSGHDTVSWYQQALGQGPQFIFQYYEEEERQRGNFPDRFSGHQFPNYSSELNVNALLLGDSALYLCASRIRMGRETQYFGPGTRLLVL.

The rearrangement uses TRBV27 and TRBJ1-5; 9 bases agree with TRBD1. V shed 0 bases and J 4 bases; nucleotides not matched to a gene: 1. The CDR3 has 15 residues. Per germline, CDR1 MNHEY and CDR2 SMNVEV (reference sequence). CDR3 sequence: CASSLSTGGNQPQHF. DNA of the CDR3: TGTGCCAGCAGTTTATCGACAGGGGGTAATCAGCCCCAGCATTTT.

CDR3 nucleotides: TGTGCCAGCAGCCCGAGGACAGGGCATACTAGCACAGATACGCAGTATTTT. This encodes CASSPRTGHTSTDTQYF. This chain links TRBV11-3 with TRBJ2-3; 8 bases fit TRBD1. V lost 5 bases, J lost 0 bases, and 10 bases stayed unmatched. Per the germline V gene, CDR1 is SGHNT and CDR2 is YENEEA. The CDR3 length is 17 residues. Variable domain in full (rest from reference TRBV11-3 and TRBJ2-3): EAGVVQSPRYKIIEKKQPVAFWCNPISGHNTLYWYLQNLGQGPELLIRYENEEAVDDSQLPKDRFSAERLKGVDSTLKIQPAELGDSAVYLCASSPRTGHTSTDTQYFGPGTRLTVL.

This chain uses TRBV5-1 with TRBJ2-3; 9 bases are a match to TRBD2. The CDR3 runs 16 residues. The germline V gene has CDR1 SGHRS and CDR2 YFSETQ. Losses at the gene ends were 3 bases for V and 2 bases for J; bases not matched to a gene: 7. This CDR3 reads CASSWIASGDTDTQYF. In nucleotides, the CDR3 is TGCGCCAGCAGCTGGATTGCTAGCGGGGACACAGATACGCAGTATTTT.

The genes are TRBV2 and TRBJ2-1; no clear D. The CDR3 contains 15 residues. Germline V gives CDR1 SNHLY, CDR2 FYNNEI. Trimming pared 4 bases from V and 0 bases from J, leaving 10 bases between. CDR3 nucleotides: TGTGCCAGCAGTGTTTCGGGCAGCTCCTACAATGAGCAGTTCTTC. Amino acids: CASSVSGSSYNEQFF.

This rearrangement joins TRBV3-1 (or the pseudogene TRBV3-2) to TRBJ1-2; possibly TRBD1 for D (5 bases). CDR3 size: 12 residues. Germline values: CDR1 LGHDT, CDR2 YNNKEL (reference sequence). V was shortened by 0 bases and J by 7 bases, with 6 bases between the two germline ends. Here the CDR3 DNA reads TGTGCCAGCAGCCAAGACAGGGCTGGCTACACCTTC. Amino acid sequence: CASSQDRAGYTF.

This clone occurred a few times. The chain has TRBV14 and TRBJ1-3; tentative D call: TRBD1 (6 bases). Germline V gene sequence: CDR1 SGHDN, CDR2 FVKESK. The V gene lost 1 base and the J gene lost 2 bases, with 9 bases spanning the gap. The CDR3 extends over 15 amino acids. DNA of the CDR3: TGTGCCAGCAGCCAAGGGGAGGGGGCTGGAAACACCATATATTTT. Amino acids: CASSQGEGAGNTIYF.

CDR3 sequence (DNA): TGTGCCAGCAGCGTATCCCAAGGCCACACCGGGGAGCTGTTTTTT. Translating it yields CASSVSQGHTGELFF. The V and J genes are TRBV9 and TRBJ2-2; D gene ambiguous. The CDR3 has 15 residues. Germline-derived CDR1 and CDR2 are SGDLS and YYNGEE. V lost 1 base, J lost 3 bases, and 10 bases lay in between.